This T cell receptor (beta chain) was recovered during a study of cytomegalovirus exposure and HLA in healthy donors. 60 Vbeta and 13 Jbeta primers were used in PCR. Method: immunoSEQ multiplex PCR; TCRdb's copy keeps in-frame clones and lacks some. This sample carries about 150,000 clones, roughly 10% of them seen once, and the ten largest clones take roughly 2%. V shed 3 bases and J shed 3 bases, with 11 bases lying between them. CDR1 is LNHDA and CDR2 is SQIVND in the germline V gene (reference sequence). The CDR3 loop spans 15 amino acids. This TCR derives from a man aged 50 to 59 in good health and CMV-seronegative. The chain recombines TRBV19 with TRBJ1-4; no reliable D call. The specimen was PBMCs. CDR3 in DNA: TGTGCCAGTAGTATCAGTTGGGCAGCTAATGAAAAACTGTTTTTT. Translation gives CASSISWAANEKLFF.